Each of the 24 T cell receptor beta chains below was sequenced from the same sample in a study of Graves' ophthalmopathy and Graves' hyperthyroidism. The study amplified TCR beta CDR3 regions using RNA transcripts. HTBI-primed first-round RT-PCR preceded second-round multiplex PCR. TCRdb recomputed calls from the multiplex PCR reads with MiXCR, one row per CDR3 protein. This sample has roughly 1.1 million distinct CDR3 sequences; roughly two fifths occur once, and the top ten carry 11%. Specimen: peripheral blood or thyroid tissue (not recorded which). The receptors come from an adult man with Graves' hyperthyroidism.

Here the CDR3 reads CASPVWIRSEQYF. In DNA form, the CDR3 reads TGTGCCAGCCCAGTATGGATAAGGTCCGAGCAGTACTTC. The chain joins TRBV25-1 to TRBJ2-7; D remains ambiguous. Germline V gives CDR1 MGHDK, CDR2 SYGVNS. There are 13 residues in the CDR3. The V and J ends lost 8 bases and 6 bases respectively, with 17 bases between them.

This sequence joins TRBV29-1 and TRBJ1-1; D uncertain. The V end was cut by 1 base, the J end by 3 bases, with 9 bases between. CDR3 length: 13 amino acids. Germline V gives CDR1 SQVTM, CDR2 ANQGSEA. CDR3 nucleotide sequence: TGCAGCGTTGAAGGCGTAATCTACACTGAAGCTTTCTTT. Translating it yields CSVEGVIYTEAFF. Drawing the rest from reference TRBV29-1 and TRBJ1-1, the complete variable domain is SAVISQKPSRDICQRGTSLTIQCQVDSQVTMMFWYRQQPGQSLTLIATANQGSEATYESGFVIDKFPISRPNLTFSTLTVSNMSPEDSSIYLCSVEGVIYTEAFFGQGTRLTVV.

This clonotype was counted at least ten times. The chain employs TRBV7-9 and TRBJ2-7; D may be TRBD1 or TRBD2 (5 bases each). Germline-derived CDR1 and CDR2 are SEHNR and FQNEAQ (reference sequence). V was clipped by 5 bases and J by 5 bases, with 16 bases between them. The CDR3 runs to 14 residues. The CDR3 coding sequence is TGTGCCAGCAGCCCTCTGGGGGAGAGGCACGAGCAGTACTTC. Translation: CASSPLGERHEQYF.

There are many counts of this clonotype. The CDR3 reads CASSPPTDGNYGYTF. DNA for the CDR3: TGTGCCAGCAGTCCCCCGACGGACGGTAACTATGGCTACACCTTC. The J gene is TRBJ1-2, the V gene TRBV12-3 or TRBV12-4; D is unresolved. Between the trimmed V and J ends, which lost 5 bases and 1 base, there was a span of 14 bases. This CDR3 region has 15 residues.

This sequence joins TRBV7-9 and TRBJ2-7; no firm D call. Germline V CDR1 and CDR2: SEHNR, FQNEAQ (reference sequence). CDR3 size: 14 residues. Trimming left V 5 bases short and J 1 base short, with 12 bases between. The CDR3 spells CASSAASRSYEQYF. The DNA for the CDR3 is TGTGCCAGCAGCGCTGCCAGTCGATCCTACGAGCAGTACTTC.

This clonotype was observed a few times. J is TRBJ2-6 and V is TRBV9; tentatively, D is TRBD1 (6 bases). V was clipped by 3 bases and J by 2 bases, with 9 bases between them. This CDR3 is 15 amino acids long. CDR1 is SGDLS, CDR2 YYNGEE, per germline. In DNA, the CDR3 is TGTGCCAGCAGCGACGACAGGACTGGGGCCAACGTCCTGACTTTC. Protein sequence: CASSDDRTGANVLTF.

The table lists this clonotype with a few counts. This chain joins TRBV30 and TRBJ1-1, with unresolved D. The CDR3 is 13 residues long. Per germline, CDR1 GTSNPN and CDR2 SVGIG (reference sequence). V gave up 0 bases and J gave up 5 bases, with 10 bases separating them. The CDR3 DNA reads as TGTGCCTGGAGTGTTTTTGTAGGGACTGAAGCTTTCTTT. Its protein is CAWSVFVGTEAFF.

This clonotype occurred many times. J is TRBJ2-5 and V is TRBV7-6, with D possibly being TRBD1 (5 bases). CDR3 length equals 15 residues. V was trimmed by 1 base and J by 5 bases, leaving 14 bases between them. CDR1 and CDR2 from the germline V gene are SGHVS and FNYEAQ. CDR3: CASSLDRGLQETQYF. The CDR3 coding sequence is TGTGCCAGCAGCTTAGATAGGGGCCTCCAGGAGACCCAGTACTTC.

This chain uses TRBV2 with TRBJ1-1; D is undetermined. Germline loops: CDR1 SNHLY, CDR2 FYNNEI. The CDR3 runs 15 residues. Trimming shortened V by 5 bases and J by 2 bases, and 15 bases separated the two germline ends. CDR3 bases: TGTGCCAGCAGTTTGTTTAGCGGTATAAACACTGAAGCTTTCTTT. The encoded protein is CASSLFSGINTEAFF.

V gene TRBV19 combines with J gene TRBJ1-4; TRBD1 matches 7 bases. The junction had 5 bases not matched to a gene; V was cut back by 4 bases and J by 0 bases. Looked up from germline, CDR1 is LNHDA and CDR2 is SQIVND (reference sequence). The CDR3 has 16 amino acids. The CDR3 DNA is TGTGCCAGTAGTACCGGGACAGAAGCAACTAATGAAAAACTGTTTTTT. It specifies CASSTGTEATNEKLFF.

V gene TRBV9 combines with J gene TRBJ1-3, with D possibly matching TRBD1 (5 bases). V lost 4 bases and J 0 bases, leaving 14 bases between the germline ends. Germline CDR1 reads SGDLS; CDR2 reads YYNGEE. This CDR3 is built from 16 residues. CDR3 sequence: CASSTRGGRSGNTIYF. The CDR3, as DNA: TGTGCCAGCAGCACCCGCGGGGGACGCTCTGGAAACACCATATATTTT.

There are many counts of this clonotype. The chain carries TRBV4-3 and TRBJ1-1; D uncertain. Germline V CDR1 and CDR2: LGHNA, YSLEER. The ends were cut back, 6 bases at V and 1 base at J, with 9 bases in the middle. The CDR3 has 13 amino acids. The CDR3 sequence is CASRRNRNTEAFF. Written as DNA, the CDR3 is TGCGCCAGCAGGCGGAACAGGAACACTGAAGCTTTCTTT.

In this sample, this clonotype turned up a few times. This CDR3 reads CASSPYHGTANSPLHF. CDR3 nucleotides: TGTGCCAGCAGTCCCTACCACGGGACAGCCAATTCACCCCTCCACTTT. The chain links TRBV27 to TRBJ1-6, with 7 bases that match TRBD1. The CDR3 contains 16 residues. Germline CDR1 reads MNHEY; CDR2 reads SMNVEV (reference sequence). The V and J ends lost 5 bases and 7 bases, in that order; junction bases with no gene match: 11.

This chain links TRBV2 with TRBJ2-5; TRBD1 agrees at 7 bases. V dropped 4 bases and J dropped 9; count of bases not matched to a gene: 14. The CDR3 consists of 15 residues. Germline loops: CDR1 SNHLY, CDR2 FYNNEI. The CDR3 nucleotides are TGTGCCAGCAGTGCCCGACAGGGTCGCAATCAGCCCCAGTACTTC. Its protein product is CASSARQGRNQPQYF.

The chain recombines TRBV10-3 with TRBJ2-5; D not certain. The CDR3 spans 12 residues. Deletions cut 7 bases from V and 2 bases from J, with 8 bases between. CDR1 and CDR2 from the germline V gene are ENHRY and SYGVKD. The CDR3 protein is CAIKGRQETQYF. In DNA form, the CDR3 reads TGTGCCATCAAGGGTAGGCAAGAGACCCAGTACTTC.

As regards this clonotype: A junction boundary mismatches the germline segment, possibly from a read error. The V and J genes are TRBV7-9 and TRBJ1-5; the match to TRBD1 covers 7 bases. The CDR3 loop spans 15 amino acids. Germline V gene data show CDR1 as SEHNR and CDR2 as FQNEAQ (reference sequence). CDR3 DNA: TGCGCCAGCAGCCACGACAGGGCTTTCAATCAGCCCCAGCATTTT. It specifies CASSHDRAFNQPQHF.

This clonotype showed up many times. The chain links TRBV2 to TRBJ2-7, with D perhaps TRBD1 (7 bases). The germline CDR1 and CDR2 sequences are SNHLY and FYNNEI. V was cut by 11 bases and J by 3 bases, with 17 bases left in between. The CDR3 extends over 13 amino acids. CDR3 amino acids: CARRGQGGYEQYF. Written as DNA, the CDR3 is TGTGCCCGCCGCGGGCAGGGGGGCTACGAGCAGTACTTC.

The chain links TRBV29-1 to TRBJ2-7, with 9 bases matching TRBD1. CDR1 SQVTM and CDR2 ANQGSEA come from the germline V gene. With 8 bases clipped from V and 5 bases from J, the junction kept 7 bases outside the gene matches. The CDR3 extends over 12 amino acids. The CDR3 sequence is CSPGTGWHEQYF. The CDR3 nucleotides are TGCAGCCCCGGGACAGGGTGGCACGAGCAGTACTTC.

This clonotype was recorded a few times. The CDR3 is CASSPAEGLDNSTGGYTF. CDR3 DNA: TGTGCCAGCAGCCCAGCCGAAGGACTGGATAATTCCACGGGAGGCTACACCTTC. This chain uses TRBV4-2 with TRBJ1-2; no definite D call. The V gene's germline CDR1 is LGHNA and CDR2 YNFKEQ. This CDR3 spans 18 amino acids. The V and J ends lost 4 bases and 8 bases respectively, with 29 bases between them.

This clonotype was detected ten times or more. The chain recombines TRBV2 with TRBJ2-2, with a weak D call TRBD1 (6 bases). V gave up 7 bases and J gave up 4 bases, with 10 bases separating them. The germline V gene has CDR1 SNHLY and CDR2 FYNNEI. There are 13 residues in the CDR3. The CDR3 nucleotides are TGTGCCAGCAAGCAGGGGATCACCGGGGAGCTGTTTTTT. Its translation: CASKQGITGELFF.

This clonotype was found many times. CDR3 sequence reads: CASSPPSREETQYF. CDR3 bases: TGTGCCAGCTCACCACCGAGCAGGGAAGAGACCCAGTACTTC. This chain links TRBV10-3 with TRBJ2-5, with TRBD1 as a possible D gene (5 bases). The CDR3 runs 14 residues. With 10 bases removed from V and 3 bases from J, the gap between germline ends came to 18 bases. CDR1 and CDR2 (germline): ENHRY, SYGVKD.

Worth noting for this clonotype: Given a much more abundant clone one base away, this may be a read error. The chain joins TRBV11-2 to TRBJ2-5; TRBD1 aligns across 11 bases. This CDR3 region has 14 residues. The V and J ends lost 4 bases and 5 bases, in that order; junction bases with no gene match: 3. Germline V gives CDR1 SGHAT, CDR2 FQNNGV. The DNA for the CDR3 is TGTGCCAGCAGCTGGGGACAGGGGGATGAGACCCAGTACTTC. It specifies CASSWGQGDETQYF.

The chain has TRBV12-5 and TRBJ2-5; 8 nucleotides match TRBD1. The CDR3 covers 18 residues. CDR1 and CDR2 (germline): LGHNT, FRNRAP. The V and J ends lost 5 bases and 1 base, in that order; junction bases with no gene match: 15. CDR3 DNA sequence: TGTGCTAGTGGTCCCGGACAGGGCCCATACTATCTCCAAGAGACCCAGTACTTC. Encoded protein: CASGPGQGPYYLQETQYF.

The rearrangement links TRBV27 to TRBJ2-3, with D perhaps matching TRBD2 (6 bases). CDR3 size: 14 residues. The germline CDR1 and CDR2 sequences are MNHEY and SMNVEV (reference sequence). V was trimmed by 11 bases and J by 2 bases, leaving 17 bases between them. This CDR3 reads CACRDFPLTDTQYF. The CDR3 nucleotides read TGTGCCTGCCGGGACTTCCCTCTCACAGATACGCAGTATTTT.